This is a list of T cell receptor beta chains from one sample in a study of Ad26.COV2.S vaccination and SARS-CoV-2 variants. The repertoire was sequenced with immunoSEQ multiplex PCR; TCRdb's copy has only in-frame clones and lacks some. Of fewer than 500,000 clones in the sample, about 92% were seen once. The sample here was peripheral blood, taken in a trial of Ad26.COV2.S vaccine versus placebo. These receptors were taken from a person aged 18-65 years who received the Ad26.COV2.S COVID-19 vaccine or a placebo. The CDR3 runs from the conserved cysteine through the conserved F or W. The order of the fields is V gene, clone size, J gene, D gene, CDR3 protein, CDR3 DNA. A D gene is named only where the DNA matches it firmly. Expanded clones are given a class, and other clones once, few, many or no size at all.

>TRBV7-3|-|TRBJ2-1|-
CASSPMSGLGHEQFF
TGTGCCAGCAGCCCGATGTCTGGTTTGGGACATGAGCAGTTCTTC
>TRBV27|few|TRBJ2-4|TRBD1
CASSPTGGKNIQYF
TGTGCCAGCAGTCCGACAGGGGGCAAAAACATTCAGTACTTC
>TRBV5-1|-|TRBJ2-7|TRBD2
CASSEGTNYEQYF
TGCGCCAGCAGCGAAGGGACTAACTACGAGCAGTACTTC
>TRBV3-1/TRBV3-2|-|TRBJ2-7|TRBD1
CASSEGTGGINEQYF
TGTGCCAGCAGCGAGGGGACAGGGGGTATTAACGAGCAGTACTTC
>TRBV28|-|TRBJ2-7|-
CASSLSSGLNYEQYF
TGTGCCAGCAGTTTATCTTCAGGGTTGAATTACGAGCAGTACTTC
>TRBV9|-|TRBJ2-3|TRBD2
CASSVGTSGSYASGTDTQYF
TGTGCCAGCAGCGTTGGGACTAGCGGGAGTTACGCTTCAGGGACAGATACGCAGTATTTT
>TRBV21-1|-|TRBJ2-6|-
CASSMGWEPGANVLTF
TGTGCCAGCAGCATGGGGTGGGAACCTGGGGCCAACGTCCTGACTTTC
>TRBV5-1|-|TRBJ1-4|-
CASSLGLGGSEKLFF
TGCGCCAGCAGCTTGGGGTTAGGGGGGAGTGAAAAACTGTTTTTT
>TRBV6-1|-|TRBJ1-6|-
CASSEEGRKLDNSPLHF
TGTGCCAGCAGTGAAGAAGGGAGGAAACTCGATAATTCACCCCTCCACTTT
>TRBV6-2/TRBV6-3|-|TRBJ2-5|-
CASSPIKVLRETQYF
TGTGCCAGCAGCCCGATAAAGGTCCTTAGGGAGACCCAGTACTTC
>TRBV9|-|TRBJ2-1|TRBD2
CASSVRRERAYNEQFF
TGTGCCAGCAGCGTTAGGCGGGAGAGGGCCTACAATGAGCAGTTCTTC
>TRBV28|-|TRBJ2-6|-
CASSTGREYGANVLTF
TGTGCCAGCAGTACAGGTCGGGAATATGGGGCCAACGTCCTGACTTTC
>TRBV28|-|TRBJ1-1|-
CASRGGTEAFF
TGTGCCAGCAGGGGGGGAACTGAAGCTTTCTTT
>TRBV5-5|-|TRBJ2-7|-
CASSLFGFGGAQVPEQYF
TGTGCCAGCAGCTTGTTTGGGTTTGGGGGGGCGCAAGTTCCCGAGCAGTACTTC
>TRBV7-2|-|TRBJ2-3|-
CASSLDQGGSTDTQYF
TGTGCCAGCAGCTTAGACCAGGGGGGATCCACAGATACGCAGTATTTT
>TRBV6-2/TRBV6-3|once|TRBJ1-5|-
CASSRRGMGNQPQHF
TGTGCCAGCAGTCGCCGAGGGATGGGCAATCAGCCCCAGCATTTT
>TRBV14|-|TRBJ2-3|-
CASSHLGYTQYF
TGTGCCAGCAGCCATTTGGGTTATACGCAGTATTTT
>TRBV7-2|-|TRBJ2-1|-
CASSSGLMEGYNEQFF
TGTGCCAGCAGCTCCGGACTGATGGAGGGGTACAATGAGCAGTTCTTC
>TRBV18|-|TRBJ1-1|-
CASSPIGREAFF
TGTGCCAGCTCACCGATCGGCAGAGAAGCTTTCTTT
>TRBV5-4|-|TRBJ2-3|-
CASSTRLTQAGRYTQYF
TGTGCCAGCAGCACCCGACTAACCCAAGCCGGGAGATATACGCAGTATTTT
>TRBV5-6|once|TRBJ2-3|-
CASSLWGTDTQYF
TGTGCCAGCAGCTTGTGGGGCACAGATACGCAGTATTTT
>TRBV27|-|TRBJ2-1|-
CASSSPYNEQFF
TGTGCCAGCAGTTCCCCCTACAATGAGCAGTTCTTC
>TRBV5-1|-|TRBJ2-7|-
CASSLTVSYEQYF
TGCGCCAGCAGCTTGACAGTTTCCTACGAGCAGTACTTC
>TRBV15|-|TRBJ2-7|TRBD1
CATSRDPTGFDEQYF
TGTGCCACCAGCAGAGACCCGACAGGGTTCGACGAGCAGTACTTC
>TRBV28|-|TRBJ2-3|-
CASRNTDTQYF
TGTGCCAGCAGGAACACAGATACGCAGTATTTT
>TRBV7-3|-|TRBJ2-1|-
CASSLYTSRGHNEQFF
TGTGCCAGCAGCTTATACACTAGCAGGGGCCACAATGAGCAGTTCTTC
>TRBV12-3/TRBV12-4|once|TRBJ2-1|-
CASSRFSYNEQFF
TGTGCCAGCAGTCGATTTTCCTACAATGAGCAGTTCTTC
>TRBV4-1|-|TRBJ1-5|-
CASSQDDRQTQGQHF
TGCGCCAGCAGCCAAGATGATCGGCAGACCCAGGGCCAGCATTTT
>TRBV28|-|TRBJ2-2|-
CASSLPPGVRAGELFF
TGTGCCAGCAGTTTACCTCCGGGAGTACGAGCCGGGGAGCTGTTTTTT
>TRBV10-3|-|TRBJ1-2|-
CAISGPPGGGGEDTF
TGTGCCATCTCAGGCCCCCCCGGCGGGGGGGGCGAAGACACCTTC
>TRBV7-8|-|TRBJ2-1|-
CASSFSGDPYNEQFF
TGTGCCAGCAGCTTCTCAGGGGACCCCTACAATGAGCAGTTCTTC
>TRBV7-9|-|TRBJ1-3|-
CASSFLVSGNTIYF
TGTGCCAGCAGCTTCCTGGTTTCTGGAAACACCATATATTTT
>TRBV9|once|TRBJ2-7|-
CASSAHGGTLTGDEQYF
TGTGCCAGCAGCGCCCACGGAGGGACCCTGACGGGGGACGAGCAGTACTTC
>TRBV7-9|-|TRBJ1-2|TRBD1
CASSLRDSPTTYGYTF
TGTGCCAGCAGCTTAAGGGACAGCCCTACAACTTATGGCTACACCTTC
>TRBV5-8|-|TRBJ1-2|-
CASSLNRRSGYTF
TGTGCCAGCAGCTTAAACAGGCGGTCGGGCTACACCTTC
>TRBV18|-|TRBJ1-5|-
CASSLSGTDQPQHF
TGTGCCAGCTCACTGTCAGGGACGGATCAGCCCCAGCATTTT
>TRBV11-1|-|TRBJ2-3|TRBD2
CASSLGRGGTDTQYF
TGTGCCAGCAGCTTAGGCCGGGGGGGCACAGATACGCAGTATTTT
>TRBV19|-|TRBJ2-1|-
CASSPLAGRSYNEQFF
TGTGCCAGTAGCCCCTTGGCGGGCCGCTCCTACAATGAGCAGTTCTTC
>TRBV29-1|-|TRBJ2-5|-
CSVEQQETQYF
TGCAGCGTTGAACAACAAGAGACCCAGTACTTC
>TRBV5-1|-|TRBJ2-5|-
CASSALRSQQSETQYF
TGCGCCAGCAGCGCACTGAGGAGCCAGCAGTCAGAGACCCAGTACTTC
>TRBV30|-|TRBJ1-3|-
CAWSVGRGMGNTIYF
TGTGCCTGGAGTGTAGGGCGGGGTATGGGAAACACCATATATTTT
>TRBV7-2|-|TRBJ1-1|-
CASSLLGRVNTEAFF
TGTGCCAGCAGCTTATTGGGGAGGGTGAACACTGAAGCTTTCTTT
>TRBV3-1/TRBV3-2|few|TRBJ1-2|-
CASSPGLQDYGYTF
TGTGCCAGCAGCCCGGGTCTGCAGGACTATGGCTACACCTTC
>TRBV5-6|-|TRBJ2-7|-
CASTLWGGGLYEQYF
TGTGCCAGCACTTTGTGGGGAGGGGGGCTCTACGAGCAGTACTTC
>TRBV5-1|-|TRBJ2-1|-
CASNAGSRNEQFF
TGCGCCAGCAACGCCGGGAGTCGGAATGAGCAGTTCTTC
>TRBV5-1|-|TRBJ2-7|TRBD2
CASSLASGYEQYF
TGCGCCAGCAGCTTGGCTAGCGGCTACGAGCAGTACTTC
>TRBV5-4|-|TRBJ2-7|TRBD2
CASSYGAGGYEQYF
TGTGCCAGCAGCTATGGGGCGGGAGGGTACGAGCAGTACTTC
>TRBV15|-|TRBJ2-5|TRBD2
CATSRDGGGEQETQYF
TGTGCCACCAGCAGAGATGGTGGGGGGGAACAAGAGACCCAGTACTTC
>TRBV6-2/TRBV6-3|-|TRBJ2-1|-
CASSYSGLKLYNEQFF
TGTGCCAGCAGTTACTCGGGCCTAAAGTTATACAATGAGCAGTTCTTC
>TRBV29-1|-|TRBJ2-1|TRBD2
CSVALAENYNEQFF
TGCAGCGTAGCACTAGCGGAGAACTACAATGAGCAGTTCTTC